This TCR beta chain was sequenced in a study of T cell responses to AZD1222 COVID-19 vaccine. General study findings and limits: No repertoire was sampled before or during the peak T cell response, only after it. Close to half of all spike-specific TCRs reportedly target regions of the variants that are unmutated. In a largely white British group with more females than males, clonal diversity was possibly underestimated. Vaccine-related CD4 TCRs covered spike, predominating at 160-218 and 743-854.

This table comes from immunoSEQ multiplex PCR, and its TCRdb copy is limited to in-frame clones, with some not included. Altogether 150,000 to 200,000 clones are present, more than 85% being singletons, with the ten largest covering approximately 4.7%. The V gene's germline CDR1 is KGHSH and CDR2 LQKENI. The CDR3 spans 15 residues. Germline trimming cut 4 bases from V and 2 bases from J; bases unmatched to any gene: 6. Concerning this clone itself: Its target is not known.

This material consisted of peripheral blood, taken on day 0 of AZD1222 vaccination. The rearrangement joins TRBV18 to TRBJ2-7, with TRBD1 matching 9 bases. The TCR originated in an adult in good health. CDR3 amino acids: CASSRVGQGPYEQYF. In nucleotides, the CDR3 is TGTGCCAGCTCACGTGTCGGACAGGGGCCCTACGAGCAGTACTTC. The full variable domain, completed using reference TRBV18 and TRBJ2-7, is NAGVMQNPRHLVRRRGQEARLRCSPMKGHSHVYWYRQLPEEGLKFMVYLQKENIIDESGMPKERFSAEFPKEGPSILRIQQVVRGDSAAYFCASSRVGQGPYEQYFGPGTRLTVT.